Listed below are T cell receptor beta chains from one sample, sequenced in a study of shared clonotypes between healthy human individuals. Some clones are missing from TCRdb's copy, which holds only in-frame ones; the method was immunoSEQ multiplex PCR. This table holds about 2.4 million clones, roughly 93% found once. The sequencing input was naive CD4+ T cells from PBMCs. The receptors were sampled from a man aged 18 to 29 in good health. Some clones in this sample may be carry-over from other donors' samples. Both conserved end residues are part of each CDR3. A D gene is named only where the DNA matches it firmly. Only part of the rows carry a size: once, few, many, or a class if the clone is expanded.

>TRBV4-1|TRBJ1-5|.|TRBD1
TGCGCCAGCAGCTCTAGACAGGGAGGGCAGCCCCAGCATTTT
CASSSRQGGQPQHF
>TRBV28|TRBJ1-1|.|TRBD1
TGTGCCAGCGGCGACTCGGGACAGCTGAACACTGAAGCTTTCTTT
CASGDSGQLNTEAFF
>TRBV7-3|TRBJ2-3|.|.
TGTGCCAGCAGCCAAAACGGCGGTATCTACGGCACAGATACGCAGTATTTT
CASSQNGGIYGTDTQYF
>TRBV9|TRBJ2-4|.|.
TGTGCCAGCAGCGTAGGTACGTCAAGGGGATACATTCAGTACTTC
CASSVGTSRGYIQYF
>TRBV4-1|TRBJ2-7|.|TRBD2
TGCGCCAGCAGCCAAGACGTCCAGCGGGGGATCCCCAGCTCCTACGAGCAGTACTTC
CASSQDVQRGIPSSYEQYF
>TRBV6-4|TRBJ1-2|.|TRBD1
TGTGCCAGCAGCGAAGGGCCGGACAGGCTGCTAGGGGGCTACACCTTC
CASSEGPDRLLGGYTF
>TRBV19|TRBJ2-1|.|TRBD1
TGTGCCAGTAGTATAGCTGGACAGGGTTACAATGAGCAGTTCTTC
CASSIAGQGYNEQFF
>TRBV19|TRBJ1-1|.|.
TGTGCCAGTAGTATAGCCCCAGGGGTGGGGGAAGCTTTCTTT
CASSIAPGVGEAFF
>TRBV30|TRBJ2-2|.|.
TGTGCCCTCCCCCGGGGCAGGGTGGCCGGGGAGCTGTTTTTT
CALPRGRVAGELFF
>TRBV28|TRBJ2-1|.|.
TGTGCCACCCGACCCGGTGGGAACTCCTACAATGAGCAGTTCTTC
CATRPGGNSYNEQFF
>TRBV18|TRBJ2-7|.|TRBD2
TGTGCCAGCTCACCAGGACTAGCCGTAGACGAGCAGTACTTC
CASSPGLAVDEQYF
>TRBV6-6|TRBJ1-1|.|TRBD1
TGTGCCAGCAGTCGACAGGGTGTGACTGAAGCTTTCTTT
CASSRQGVTEAFF
>TRBV7-3|TRBJ2-6|.|.
TGTGCCAGCAGCTCCCTCTATAAGGGATCTGGGGCCAACGTCCTGACTTTC
CASSSLYKGSGANVLTF
>TRBV6-1|TRBJ2-7|.|.
TGTGCCAGCAGGTTAATGACTGCGAGCTCCTACGAGCAGTACTTC
CASRLMTASSYEQYF
>TRBV5-4|TRBJ1-1|.|.
TGTGCCAGCAGCCTCCCAGCATTGAACACTGAAGCTTTCTTT
CASSLPALNTEAFF
>TRBV28|TRBJ2-5|once|TRBD1
TGTGCCAGCAGTTTCCAGGACAGGGTAGAGACCCAGTACTTC
CASSFQDRVETQYF
>TRBV18|TRBJ2-5|.|.
TGTGCCAGCTCACCCGGACGACAAGGTACCGACCAGTACTTC
CASSPGRQGTDQYF
>TRBV6-5|TRBJ2-7|.|.
TGTGCCAGCAGTTACTCGTCTTTATGGGCCTACGAGCAGTACTTC
CASSYSSLWAYEQYF
>TRBV11-2|TRBJ1-5|.|.
TGTGCCAGCAGCTTGTCCGGGAATCAGCCCCAGCATTTT
CASSLSGNQPQHF
>TRBV2|TRBJ2-5|once|.
TGTGCCAGCAGCATGACCGGGAGAGGTTCAGAGACCCAGTACTTC
CASSMTGRGSETQYF
>TRBV28|TRBJ1-4|.|.
TGTGCCAGCACCCCGGGAAGCACTAATGAAAAACTGTTTTTT
CASTPGSTNEKLFF
>TRBV19|TRBJ1-1|.|.
TGTGCCAGTACCCCCCGAACATCCGCACTTAACACTGAAGCTTTCTTT
CASTPRTSALNTEAFF
>TRBV9|TRBJ2-1|.|TRBD2
TGTGCCAGCAGCGTAGCAATTAGCGGGAGGCCAGGGAATGAGCAGTTCTTC
CASSVAISGRPGNEQFF
>TRBV18|TRBJ1-1|once|TRBD1
TGTGCCAGCTCACCGGGACAGGGGTTAGAAGCTTTCTTT
CASSPGQGLEAFF
>TRBV18|TRBJ2-1|once|.
TGTGCCAGCTCACCTCTAGCGTTCAGCTCCTACAATGAGCAGTTCTTC
CASSPLAFSSYNEQFF
>TRBV7-8|TRBJ2-7|.|.
TGTGCCAGCAGCGGCCAGGGTAGGCGGGCCGAGCAGTACTTC
CASSGQGRRAEQYF
>TRBV21-1|TRBJ1-5|.|.
TGTGCCAGCAGCAGGGGGGGACATAAATACAATCAGCCCCAGCATTTT
CASSRGGHKYNQPQHF
>TRBV9|TRBJ1-2|.|TRBD1
TGTGCCAGCAGCGGACAGGGACCCTATGGCTACACCTTC
CASSGQGPYGYTF
>TRBV28|TRBJ1-4|.|.
TGTGCCAGCAGCCTTTTCGGGGGCCCTAATGAAAAACTGTTTTTT
CASSLFGGPNEKLFF
>TRBV19|TRBJ2-3|.|TRBD2
TGTGCCAGTAGTCCACCGTGGGGGTTAGCGGGGAGCACAGATACGCAGTATTTT
CASSPPWGLAGSTDTQYF
>TRBV7-2|TRBJ2-5|.|.
TGTGCCAGCAGCTTAGAGGGTTGGGGCAGGGATGGAGAGACCCAGTACTTC
CASSLEGWGRDGETQYF
>TRBV5-5|TRBJ1-2|.|TRBD1
TGTGCCAGCAGCCCTAGGACAGGGGATGGCTACACCTTC
CASSPRTGDGYTF
>TRBV6-6|TRBJ2-7|.|.
TGTGCCAGCAGCCCGGGGGGTGGACAGGCCTCCTACGAGCAGTACTTC
CASSPGGGQASYEQYF
>TRBV28|TRBJ1-1|.|.
TGTGCCAGCAGTGGGGTAGTGGCTTTCTTT
CASSGVVAFF
>TRBV2|TRBJ2-3|.|.
TGTGCCAGCAGTGAAGGCGCAGGGTTCGGTGGAAGGCAGTATTTT
CASSEGAGFGGRQYF
>TRBV10-3|TRBJ2-3|.|.
TGTGCCACTCGGGGCCAGCGCGAGGTAGATACGCAGTATTTT
CATRGQREVDTQYF
>TRBV18|TRBJ2-7|.|TRBD2
TGTGCCAGCTCATTAGCCGGGACTAGCGGGGCCTACGAGCAGTACTTC
CASSLAGTSGAYEQYF
>TRBV2|TRBJ2-3|.|TRBD2
TGTGCCAGCAGTCGGACTAGCGGGAGTTTCTCAGATACGCAGTATTTT
CASSRTSGSFSDTQYF
>TRBV5-1|TRBJ2-2|.|TRBD2
TGCGCCAGCAGGGAGGGGATAGCGGGGATTCGGACCGGGGAGCTGTTTTTT
CASREGIAGIRTGELFF
>TRBV5-5|TRBJ2-7|.|TRBD1
TGTGCCAGCAGCTCCGGACAGGGAAGATCCGAGCAGTACTTC
CASSSGQGRSEQYF
>TRBV20-1|TRBJ2-1|.|.
TGCAGTGTCGCCAGCACTTATGAGCAGTTCTTC
CSVASTYEQFF
>TRBV11-2|TRBJ1-2|.|.
TGTGCCAGCAGCTTACGGGGGAGCTATGGCTACACCTTC
CASSLRGSYGYTF
>TRBV19|TRBJ1-2|.|.
TGTGCCAGTAGTATTATGGTATTGGAAGGCTACACCTTC
CASSIMVLEGYTF
>TRBV18|TRBJ2-1|.|.
TGTGCCAGCTCACCGGGCGGGGACAATGAGCAGTTCTTC
CASSPGGDNEQFF
>TRBV5-1|TRBJ2-5|.|.
TGCGCCAGCAGCTTGGATCCAGGTGGGGAGACCCAGTACTTC
CASSLDPGGETQYF
>TRBV7-2|TRBJ2-2|once|.
TGTGCCAGCAGCTTATGGGGCGGGAAGAACACCGGGGAGCTGTTTTTT
CASSLWGGKNTGELFF
>TRBV4-1|TRBJ1-2|.|TRBD1
TGCGCCAGCAGCCGGGACAGCTATGGCTACACCTTC
CASSRDSYGYTF
>TRBV18|TRBJ2-3|.|.
TGTGCCAGCTCACCACCGGGTTGGCTGAGGCCTACGCAGTATTTT
CASSPPGWLRPTQYF
>TRBV2|TRBJ2-2|.|TRBD2
TGTGCCAGCAGGGGACTAGCGGCGAACACCGGGGAGCTGTTTTTT
CASRGLAANTGELFF
>TRBV18|TRBJ2-3|.|.
TGTGCCAGCTCACCGAGGGGGGCCACAGATACGCAGTATTTT
CASSPRGATDTQYF
>TRBV28|TRBJ2-7|.|.
TGTGCCAGCAGTGGGGTAGGGAGAGCCCCCTACGAGCAGTACTTC
CASSGVGRAPYEQYF
>TRBV20-1|TRBJ2-5|.|TRBD1
TGCCGTGCCGGACAGGGGGAGACCCAGTACTTC
CRAGQGETQYF
>TRBV10-3|TRBJ1-1|.|.
TGTGCCATCAGTGAGTCTTGGGGGGGCGGGAACACTGAAGCTTTCTTT
CAISESWGGGNTEAFF